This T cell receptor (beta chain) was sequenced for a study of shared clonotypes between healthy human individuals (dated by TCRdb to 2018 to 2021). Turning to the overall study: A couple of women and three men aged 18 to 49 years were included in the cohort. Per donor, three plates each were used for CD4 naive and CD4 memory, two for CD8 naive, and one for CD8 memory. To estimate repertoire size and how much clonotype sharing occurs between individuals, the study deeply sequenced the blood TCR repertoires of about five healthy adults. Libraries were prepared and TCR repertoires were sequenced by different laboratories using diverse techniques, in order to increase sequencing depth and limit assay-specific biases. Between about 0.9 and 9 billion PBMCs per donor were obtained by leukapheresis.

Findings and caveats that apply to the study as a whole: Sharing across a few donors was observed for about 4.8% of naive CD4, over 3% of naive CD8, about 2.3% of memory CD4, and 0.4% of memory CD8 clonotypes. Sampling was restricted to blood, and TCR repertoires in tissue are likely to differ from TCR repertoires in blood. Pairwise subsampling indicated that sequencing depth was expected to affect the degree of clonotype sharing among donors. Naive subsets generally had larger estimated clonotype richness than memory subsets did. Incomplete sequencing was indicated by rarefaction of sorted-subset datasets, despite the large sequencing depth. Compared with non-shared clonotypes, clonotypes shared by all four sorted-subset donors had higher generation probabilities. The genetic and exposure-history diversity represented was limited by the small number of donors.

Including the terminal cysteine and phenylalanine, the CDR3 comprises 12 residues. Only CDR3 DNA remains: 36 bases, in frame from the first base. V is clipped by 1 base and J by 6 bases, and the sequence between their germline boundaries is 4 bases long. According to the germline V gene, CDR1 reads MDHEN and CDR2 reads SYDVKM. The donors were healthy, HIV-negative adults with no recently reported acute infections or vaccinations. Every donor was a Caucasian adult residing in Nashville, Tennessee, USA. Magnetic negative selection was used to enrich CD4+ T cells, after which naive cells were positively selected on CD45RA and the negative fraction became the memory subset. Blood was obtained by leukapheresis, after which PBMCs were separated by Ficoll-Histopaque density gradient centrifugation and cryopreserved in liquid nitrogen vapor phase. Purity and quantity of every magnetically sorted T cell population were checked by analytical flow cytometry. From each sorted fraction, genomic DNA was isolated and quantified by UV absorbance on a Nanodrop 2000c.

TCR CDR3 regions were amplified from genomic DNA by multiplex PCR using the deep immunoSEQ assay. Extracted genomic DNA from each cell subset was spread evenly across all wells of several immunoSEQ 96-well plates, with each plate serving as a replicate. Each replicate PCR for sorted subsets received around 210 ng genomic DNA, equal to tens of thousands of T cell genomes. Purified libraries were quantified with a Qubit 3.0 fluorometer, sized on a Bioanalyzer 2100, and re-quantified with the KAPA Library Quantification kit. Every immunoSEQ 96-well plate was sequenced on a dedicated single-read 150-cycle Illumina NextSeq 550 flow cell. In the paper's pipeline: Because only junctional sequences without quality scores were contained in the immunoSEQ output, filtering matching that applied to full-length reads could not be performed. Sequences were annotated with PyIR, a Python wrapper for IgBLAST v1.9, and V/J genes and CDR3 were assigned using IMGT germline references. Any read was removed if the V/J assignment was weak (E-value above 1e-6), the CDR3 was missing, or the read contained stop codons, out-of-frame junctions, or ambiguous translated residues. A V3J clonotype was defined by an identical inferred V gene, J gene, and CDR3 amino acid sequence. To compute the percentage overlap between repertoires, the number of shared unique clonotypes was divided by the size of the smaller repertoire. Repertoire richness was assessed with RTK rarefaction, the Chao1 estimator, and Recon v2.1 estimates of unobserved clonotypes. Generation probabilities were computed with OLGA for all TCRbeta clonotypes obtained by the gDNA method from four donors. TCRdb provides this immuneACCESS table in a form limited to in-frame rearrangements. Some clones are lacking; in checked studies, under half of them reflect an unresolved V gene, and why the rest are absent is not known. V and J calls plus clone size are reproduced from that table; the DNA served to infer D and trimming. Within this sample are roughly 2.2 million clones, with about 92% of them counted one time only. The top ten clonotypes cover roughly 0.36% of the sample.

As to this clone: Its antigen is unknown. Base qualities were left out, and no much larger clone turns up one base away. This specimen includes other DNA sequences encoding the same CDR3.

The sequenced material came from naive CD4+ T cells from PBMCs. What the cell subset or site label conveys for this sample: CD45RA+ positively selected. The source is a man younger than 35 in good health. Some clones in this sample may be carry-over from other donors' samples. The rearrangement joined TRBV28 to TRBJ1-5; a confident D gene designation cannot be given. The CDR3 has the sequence CASSLYRQPQHF. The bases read TGTGCCAGCAGTTTATATCGTCAGCCCCAGCATTTT.